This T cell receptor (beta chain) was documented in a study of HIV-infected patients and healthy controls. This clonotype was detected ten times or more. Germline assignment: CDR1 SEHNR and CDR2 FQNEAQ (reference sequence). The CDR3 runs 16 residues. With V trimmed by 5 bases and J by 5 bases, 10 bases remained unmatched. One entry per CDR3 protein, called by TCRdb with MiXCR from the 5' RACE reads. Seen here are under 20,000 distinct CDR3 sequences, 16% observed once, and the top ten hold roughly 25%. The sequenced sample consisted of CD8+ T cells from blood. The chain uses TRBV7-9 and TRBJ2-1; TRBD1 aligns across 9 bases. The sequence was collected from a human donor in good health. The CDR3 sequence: CASSPRQGESHNEQFF. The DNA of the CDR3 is TGTGCCAGCAGCCCGCGACAGGGGGAGTCACACAATGAGCAGTTCTTC.